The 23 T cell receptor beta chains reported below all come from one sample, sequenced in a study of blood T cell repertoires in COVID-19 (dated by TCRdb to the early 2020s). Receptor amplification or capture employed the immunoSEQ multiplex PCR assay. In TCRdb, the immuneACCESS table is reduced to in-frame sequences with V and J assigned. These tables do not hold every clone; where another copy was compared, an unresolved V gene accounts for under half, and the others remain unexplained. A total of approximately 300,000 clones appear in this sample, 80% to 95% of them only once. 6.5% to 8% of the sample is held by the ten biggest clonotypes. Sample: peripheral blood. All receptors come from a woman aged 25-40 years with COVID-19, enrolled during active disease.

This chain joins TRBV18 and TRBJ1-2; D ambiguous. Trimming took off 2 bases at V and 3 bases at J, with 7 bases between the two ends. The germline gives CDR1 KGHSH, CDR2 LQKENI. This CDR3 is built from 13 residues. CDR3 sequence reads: CASSPSRDYGYTF. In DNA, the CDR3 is TGTGCCAGCTCACCATCACGGGACTATGGCTACACCTTC. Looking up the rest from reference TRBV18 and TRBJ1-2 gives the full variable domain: NAGVMQNPRHLVRRRGQEARLRCSPMKGHSHVYWYRQLPEEGLKFMVYLQKENIIDESGMPKERFSAEFPKEGPSILRIQQVVRGDSAAYFCASSPSRDYGYTFGSGTRLTVV.

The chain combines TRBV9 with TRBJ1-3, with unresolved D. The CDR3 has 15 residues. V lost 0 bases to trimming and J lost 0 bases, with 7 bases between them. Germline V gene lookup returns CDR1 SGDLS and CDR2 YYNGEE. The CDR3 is CASSVAGTSGNTIYF. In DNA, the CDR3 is TGTGCCAGCAGCGTAGCGGGAACCTCTGGAAACACCATATATTTT. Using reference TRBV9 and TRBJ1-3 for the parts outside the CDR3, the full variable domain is DSGVTQTPKHLITATGQRVTLRCSPRSGDLSVYWYQQSLDQGLQFLIQYYNGEERAKGNILERFSAQQFPDLHSELNLSSLELGDSALYFCASSVAGTSGNTIYFGEGSWLTVV.

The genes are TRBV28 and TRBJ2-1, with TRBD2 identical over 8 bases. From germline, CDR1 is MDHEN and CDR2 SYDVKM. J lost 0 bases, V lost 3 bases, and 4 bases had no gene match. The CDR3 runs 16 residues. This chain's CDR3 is CASSFIAGSSYNEQFF. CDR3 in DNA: TGTGCCAGCAGTTTCATAGCGGGAAGCTCCTACAATGAGCAGTTCTTC. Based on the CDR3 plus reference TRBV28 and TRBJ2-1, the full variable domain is DVKVTQSSRYLVKRTGEKVFLECVQDMDHENMFWYRQDPGLGLRLIYFSYDVKMKEKGDIPEGYSVSREKKERFSLILESASTNQTSMYLCASSFIAGSSYNEQFFGPGTRLTVL.

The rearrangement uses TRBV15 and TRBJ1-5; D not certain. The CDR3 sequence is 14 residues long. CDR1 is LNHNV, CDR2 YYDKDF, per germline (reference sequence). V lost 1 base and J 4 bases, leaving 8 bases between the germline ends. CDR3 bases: TGTGCCACCAGCAGAGTTACCGGGAATCAGCCCCAGCATTTT. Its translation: CATSRVTGNQPQHF.

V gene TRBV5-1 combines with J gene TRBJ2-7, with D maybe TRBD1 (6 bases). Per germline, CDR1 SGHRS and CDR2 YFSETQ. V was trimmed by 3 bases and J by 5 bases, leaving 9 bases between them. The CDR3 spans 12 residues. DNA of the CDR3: TGCGCCAGCAGCTCACAGGGCGACGAGCAGTACTTC. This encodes CASSSQGDEQYF.

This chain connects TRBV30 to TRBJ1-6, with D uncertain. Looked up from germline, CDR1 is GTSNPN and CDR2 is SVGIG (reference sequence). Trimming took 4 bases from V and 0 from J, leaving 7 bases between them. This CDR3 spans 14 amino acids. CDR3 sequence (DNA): TGTGCCTGGACCCTGAGCTCCTATAATTCACCCCTCCACTTT. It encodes CAWTLSSYNSPLHF. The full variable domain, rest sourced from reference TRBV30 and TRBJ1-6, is SQTIHQWPATLVQPVGSPLSLECTVEGTSNPNLYWYRQAAGRGLQLLFYSVGIGQISSEVPQNLSASRPQDRQFILSSKKLLLSDSGFYLCAWTLSSYNSPLHFGNGTRLTVT.

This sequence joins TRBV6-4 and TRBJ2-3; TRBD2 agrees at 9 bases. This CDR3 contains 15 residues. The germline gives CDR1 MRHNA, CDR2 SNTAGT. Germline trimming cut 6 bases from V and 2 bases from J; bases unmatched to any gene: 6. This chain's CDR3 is CASSRTSDPTDTQYF. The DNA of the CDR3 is TGTGCCAGCAGCAGGACTAGCGACCCCACAGATACGCAGTATTTT.

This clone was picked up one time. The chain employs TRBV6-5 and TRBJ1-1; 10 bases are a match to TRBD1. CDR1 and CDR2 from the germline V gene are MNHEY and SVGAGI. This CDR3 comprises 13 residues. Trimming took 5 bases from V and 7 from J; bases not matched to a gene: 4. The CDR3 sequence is CASSNGQGGEAFF. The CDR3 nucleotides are TGTGCCAGCAGTAACGGACAGGGGGGTGAAGCTTTCTTT.

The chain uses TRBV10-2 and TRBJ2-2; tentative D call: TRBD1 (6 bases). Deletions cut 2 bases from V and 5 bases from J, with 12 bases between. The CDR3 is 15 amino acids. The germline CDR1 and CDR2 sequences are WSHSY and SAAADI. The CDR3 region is CASSEPKGVTGELFF. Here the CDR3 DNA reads TGCGCCAGCAGTGAGCCCAAGGGGGTGACCGGGGAGCTGTTTTTT.

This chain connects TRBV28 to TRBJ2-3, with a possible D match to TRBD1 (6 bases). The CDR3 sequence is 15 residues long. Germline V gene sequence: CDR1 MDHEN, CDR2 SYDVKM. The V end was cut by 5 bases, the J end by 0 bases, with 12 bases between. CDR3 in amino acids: CASSNRATSTDTQYF. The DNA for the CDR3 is TGTGCCAGCAGTAACAGGGCAACTAGCACAGATACGCAGTATTTT.

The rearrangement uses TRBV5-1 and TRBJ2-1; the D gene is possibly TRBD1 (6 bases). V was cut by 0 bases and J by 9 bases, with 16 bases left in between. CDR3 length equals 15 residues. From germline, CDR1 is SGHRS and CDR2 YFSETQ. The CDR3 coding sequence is TGCGCCAGCAGCTTGGACTCGAGGGGGTATGGTGAGCAGTTCTTC. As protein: CASSLDSRGYGEQFF.

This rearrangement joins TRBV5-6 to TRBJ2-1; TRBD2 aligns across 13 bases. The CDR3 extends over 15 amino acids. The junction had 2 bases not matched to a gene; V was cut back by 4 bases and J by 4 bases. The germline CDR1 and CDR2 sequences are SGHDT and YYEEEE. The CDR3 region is CASSATSGGYNEQFF. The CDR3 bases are TGTGCCAGCAGCGCGACTAGCGGGGGGTACAATGAGCAGTTCTTC. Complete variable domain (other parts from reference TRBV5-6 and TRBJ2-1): DAGVTQSPTHLIKTRGQQVTLRCSPKSGHDTVSWYQQALGQGPQFIFQYYEEEERQRGNFPDRFSGHQFPNYSSELNVNALLLGDSALYLCASSATSGGYNEQFFGPGTRLTVL.

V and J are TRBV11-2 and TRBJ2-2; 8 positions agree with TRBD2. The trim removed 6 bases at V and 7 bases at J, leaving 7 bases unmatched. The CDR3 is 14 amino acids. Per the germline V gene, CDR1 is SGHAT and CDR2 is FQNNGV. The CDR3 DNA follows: TGTGCCAGCAGAACCGGGACTAGAGGCGGGGAGCTGTTTTTT. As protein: CASRTGTRGGELFF.

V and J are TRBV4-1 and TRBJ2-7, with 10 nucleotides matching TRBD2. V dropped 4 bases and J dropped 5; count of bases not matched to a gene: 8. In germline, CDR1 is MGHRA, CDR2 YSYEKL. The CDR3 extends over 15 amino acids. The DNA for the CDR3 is TGCGCCAGCAGCCTCCGAGCGGGAGGGCCGAACGAGCAGTACTTC. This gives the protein CASSLRAGGPNEQYF.

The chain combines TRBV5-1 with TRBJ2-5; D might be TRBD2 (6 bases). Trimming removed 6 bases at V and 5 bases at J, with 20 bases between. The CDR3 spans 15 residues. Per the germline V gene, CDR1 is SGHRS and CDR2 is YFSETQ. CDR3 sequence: CASTRGRPKVETQYF. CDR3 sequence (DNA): TGCGCCAGCACCCGTGGGAGGCCCAAAGTGGAGACCCAGTACTTC.

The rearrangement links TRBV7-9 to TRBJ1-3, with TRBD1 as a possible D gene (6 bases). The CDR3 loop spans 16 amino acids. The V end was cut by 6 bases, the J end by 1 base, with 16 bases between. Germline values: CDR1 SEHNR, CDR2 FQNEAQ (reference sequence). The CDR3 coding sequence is TGTGCCAGCAGTTTAACGTCAAGGGGGTCTGGAAACACCATATATTTT. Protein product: CASSLTSRGSGNTIYF. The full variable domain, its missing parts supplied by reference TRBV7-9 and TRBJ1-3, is DTGVSQNPRHKITKRGQNVTFRCDPISEHNRLYWYRQTLGQGPEFLTYFQNEAQLEKSRLLSDRFSAERPKGSFSTLEIQRTEQGDSAMYLCASSLTSRGSGNTIYFGEGSWLTVV.

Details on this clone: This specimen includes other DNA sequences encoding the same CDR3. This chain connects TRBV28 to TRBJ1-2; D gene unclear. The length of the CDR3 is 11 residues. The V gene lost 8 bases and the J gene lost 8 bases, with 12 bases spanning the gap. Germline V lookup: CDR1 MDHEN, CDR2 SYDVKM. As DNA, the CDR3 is TGTGCCAGCTCTACTCCCCGGGGCTACACCTTC. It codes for CASSTPRGYTF.

The CDR3 coding sequence is TGTGCCAGCAGTATAGGCAGGGACTACGAGCAGTACTTC. It is translated as CASSIGRDYEQYF. The chain joins TRBV28 to TRBJ2-7; possible D gene TRBD1, 5 bases. Germline CDR1 MDHEN, CDR2 SYDVKM. V lost 5 bases, J lost 3 bases, and 11 bases lay in between. The length of the CDR3 is 13 residues.

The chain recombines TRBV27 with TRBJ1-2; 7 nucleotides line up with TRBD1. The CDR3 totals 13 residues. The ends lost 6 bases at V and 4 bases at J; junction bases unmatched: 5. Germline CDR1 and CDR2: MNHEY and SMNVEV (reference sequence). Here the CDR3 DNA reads TGTGCCAGCAGGGCGGGACAGAGCTATGGCTACACCTTC. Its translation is CASRAGQSYGYTF.

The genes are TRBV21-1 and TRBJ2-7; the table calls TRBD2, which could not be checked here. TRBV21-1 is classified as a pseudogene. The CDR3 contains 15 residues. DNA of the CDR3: TGTGCCAGCAGCTCAAATCGGACTCTCCTCTTAGAGCAGTACTTC. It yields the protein CASSSNRTLLLEQYF.

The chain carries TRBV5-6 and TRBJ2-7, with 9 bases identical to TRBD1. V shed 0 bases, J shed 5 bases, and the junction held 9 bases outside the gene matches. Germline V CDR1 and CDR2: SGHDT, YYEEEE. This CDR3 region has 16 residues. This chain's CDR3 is CASSLGLGDRDNEQYF. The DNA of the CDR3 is TGTGCCAGCAGCTTGGGGTTAGGGGACAGGGATAACGAGCAGTACTTC.

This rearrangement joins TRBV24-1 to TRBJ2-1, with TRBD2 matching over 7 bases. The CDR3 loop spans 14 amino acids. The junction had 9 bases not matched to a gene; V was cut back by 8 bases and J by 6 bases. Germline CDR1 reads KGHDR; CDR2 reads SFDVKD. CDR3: CATNTAAGRNEQFF. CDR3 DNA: TGTGCCACCAATACGGCAGCGGGACGCAATGAGCAGTTCTTC.

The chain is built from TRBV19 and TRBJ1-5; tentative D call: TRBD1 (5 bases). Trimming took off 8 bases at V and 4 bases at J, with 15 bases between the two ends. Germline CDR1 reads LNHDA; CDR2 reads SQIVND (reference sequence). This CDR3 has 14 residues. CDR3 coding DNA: TGTGCCAGTCAGCAGGGAATTCGAAATCAGCCCCAGCATTTT. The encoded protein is CASQQGIRNQPQHF.